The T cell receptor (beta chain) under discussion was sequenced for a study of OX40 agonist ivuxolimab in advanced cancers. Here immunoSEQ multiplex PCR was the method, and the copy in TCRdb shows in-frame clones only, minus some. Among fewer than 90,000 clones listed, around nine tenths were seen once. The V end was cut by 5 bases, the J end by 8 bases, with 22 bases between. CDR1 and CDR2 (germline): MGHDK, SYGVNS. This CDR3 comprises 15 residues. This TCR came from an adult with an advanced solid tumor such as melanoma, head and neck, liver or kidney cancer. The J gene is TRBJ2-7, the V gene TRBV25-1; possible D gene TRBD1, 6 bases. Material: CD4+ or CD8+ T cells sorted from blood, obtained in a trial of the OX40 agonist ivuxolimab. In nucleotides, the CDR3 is TGTGCCAGCAGTCCCCCCCTCAGGGGCACGGGGAAGCAGTACTTC. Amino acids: CASSPPLRGTGKQYF.